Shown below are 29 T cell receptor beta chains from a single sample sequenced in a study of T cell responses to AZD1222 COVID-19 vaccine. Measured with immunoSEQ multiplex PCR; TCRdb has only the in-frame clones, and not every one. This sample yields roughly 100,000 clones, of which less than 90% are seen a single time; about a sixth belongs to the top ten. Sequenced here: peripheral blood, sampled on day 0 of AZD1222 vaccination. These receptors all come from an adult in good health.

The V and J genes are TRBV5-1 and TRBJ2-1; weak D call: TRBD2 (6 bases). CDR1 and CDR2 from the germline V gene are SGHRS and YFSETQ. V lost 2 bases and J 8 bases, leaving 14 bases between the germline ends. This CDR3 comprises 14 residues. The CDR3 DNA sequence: TGCGCCAGCAGCTTCCGGGAGCCCTGGGATGAGCAGTTCTTC. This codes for CASSFREPWDEQFF. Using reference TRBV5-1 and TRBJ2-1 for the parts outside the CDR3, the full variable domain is KAGVTQTPRYLIKTRGQQVTLSCSPISGHRSVSWYQQTPGQGLQFLFEYFSETQRNKGNFPGRFSGRQFSNSRSEMNVSTLELGDSALYLCASSFREPWDEQFFGPGTRLTVL.

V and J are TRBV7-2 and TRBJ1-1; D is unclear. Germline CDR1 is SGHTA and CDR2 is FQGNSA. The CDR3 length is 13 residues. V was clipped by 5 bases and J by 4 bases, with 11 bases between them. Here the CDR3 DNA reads TGTGCCAGCAGCCCCTTCGTCGGCACTGAAGCTTTCTTT. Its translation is CASSPFVGTEAFF.

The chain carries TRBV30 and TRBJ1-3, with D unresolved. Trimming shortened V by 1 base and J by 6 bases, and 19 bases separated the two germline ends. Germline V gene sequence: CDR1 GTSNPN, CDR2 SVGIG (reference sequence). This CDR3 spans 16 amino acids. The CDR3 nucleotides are TGTGCCTGGAGTGACGGTGCGAATATACTAACAAACACCATATATTTT. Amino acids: CAWSDGANILTNTIYF. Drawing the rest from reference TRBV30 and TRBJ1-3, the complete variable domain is SQTIHQWPATLVQPVGSPLSLECTVEGTSNPNLYWYRQAAGRGLQLLFYSVGIGQISSEVPQNLSASRPQDRQFILSSKKLLLSDSGFYLCAWSDGANILTNTIYFGEGSWLTVV.

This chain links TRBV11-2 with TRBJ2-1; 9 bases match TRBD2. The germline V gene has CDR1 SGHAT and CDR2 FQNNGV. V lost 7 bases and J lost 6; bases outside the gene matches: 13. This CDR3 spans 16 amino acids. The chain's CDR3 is CASTSRGLAGTNEQFF. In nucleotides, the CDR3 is TGTGCCAGCACCTCAAGGGGCCTAGCGGGAACCAATGAGCAGTTCTTC.

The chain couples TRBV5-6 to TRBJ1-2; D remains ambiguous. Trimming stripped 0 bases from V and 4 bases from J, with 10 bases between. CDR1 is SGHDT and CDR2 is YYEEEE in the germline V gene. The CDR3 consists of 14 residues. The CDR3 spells CASSLAQAIYGYTF. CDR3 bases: TGTGCCAGCAGCTTGGCTCAGGCGATCTATGGCTACACCTTC.

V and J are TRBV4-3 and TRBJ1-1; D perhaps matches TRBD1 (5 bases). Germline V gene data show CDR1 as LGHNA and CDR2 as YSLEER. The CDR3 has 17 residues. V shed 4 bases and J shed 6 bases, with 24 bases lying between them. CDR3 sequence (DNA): TGCGCCAGCAGCCCGGGACGGTTTGAGTCGGGGGGGTCTGAAGCTTTCTTT. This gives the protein CASSPGRFESGGSEAFF.

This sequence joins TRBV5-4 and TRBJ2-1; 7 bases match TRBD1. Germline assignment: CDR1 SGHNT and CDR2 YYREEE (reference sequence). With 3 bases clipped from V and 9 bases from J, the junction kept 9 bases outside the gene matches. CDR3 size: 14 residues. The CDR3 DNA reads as TGTGCCAGCAGCTCGGGACAGAAGGATGGTGAGCAGTTCTTC. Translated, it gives CASSSGQKDGEQFF.

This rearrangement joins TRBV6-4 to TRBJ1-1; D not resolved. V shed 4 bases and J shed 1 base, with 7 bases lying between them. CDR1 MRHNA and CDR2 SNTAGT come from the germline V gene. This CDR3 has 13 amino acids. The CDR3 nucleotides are TGTGCCAGCAGTGTCGCGGGGAACACTGAAGCTTTCTTT. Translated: CASSVAGNTEAFF.

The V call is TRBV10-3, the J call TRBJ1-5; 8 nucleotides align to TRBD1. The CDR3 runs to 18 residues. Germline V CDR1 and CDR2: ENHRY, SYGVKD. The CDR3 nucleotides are TGTGCAACTTCGGGGACAGGCGTAGCAAGTGGTGGCGATCAGCCCCAGCATTTT. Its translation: CATSGTGVASGGDQPQHF.

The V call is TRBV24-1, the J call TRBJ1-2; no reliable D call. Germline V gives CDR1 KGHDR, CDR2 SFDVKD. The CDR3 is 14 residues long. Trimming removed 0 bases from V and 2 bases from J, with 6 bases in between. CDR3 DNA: TGTGCCACCAGTGATTTGAGGCAGAACTATGGCTACACCTTC. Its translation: CATSDLRQNYGYTF.

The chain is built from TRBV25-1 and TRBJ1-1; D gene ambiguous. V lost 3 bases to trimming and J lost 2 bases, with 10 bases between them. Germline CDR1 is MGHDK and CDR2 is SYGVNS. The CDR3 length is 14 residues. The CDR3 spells CASSDPRVNTEAFF. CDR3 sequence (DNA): TGTGCCAGCAGTGACCCTCGGGTAAACACTGAAGCTTTCTTT.

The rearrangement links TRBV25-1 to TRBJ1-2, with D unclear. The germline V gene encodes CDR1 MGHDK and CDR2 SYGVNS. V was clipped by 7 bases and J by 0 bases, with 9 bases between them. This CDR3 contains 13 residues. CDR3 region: CASMHGANYGYTF. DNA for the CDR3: TGTGCCAGCATGCACGGTGCTAACTATGGCTACACCTTC.

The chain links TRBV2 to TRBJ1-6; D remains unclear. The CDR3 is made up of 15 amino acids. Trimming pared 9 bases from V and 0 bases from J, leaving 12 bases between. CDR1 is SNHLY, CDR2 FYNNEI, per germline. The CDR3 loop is CASAPGSSYNSPLHF. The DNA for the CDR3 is TGTGCCAGTGCGCCTGGGAGCTCCTATAATTCACCCCTCCACTTT.

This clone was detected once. CDR3: CASSATHPRDRGPGYTF. CDR3 nucleotides: TGTGCCAGCAGTGCTACACACCCCCGGGACAGGGGGCCTGGCTACACCTTC. The V and J genes are TRBV28 and TRBJ1-2; 12 bases align to TRBD1. The length of the CDR3 is 17 residues. After removal of 5 bases from V and 7 bases from J, the junction contained 14 bases not matched to a gene. Per the germline V gene, CDR1 is MDHEN and CDR2 is SYDVKM.

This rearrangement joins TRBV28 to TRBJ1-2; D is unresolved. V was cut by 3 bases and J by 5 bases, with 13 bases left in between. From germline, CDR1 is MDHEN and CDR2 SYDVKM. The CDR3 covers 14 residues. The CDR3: CASSLSTVMYGYTF. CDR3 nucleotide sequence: TGTGCCAGCAGTTTGTCCACAGTGATGTATGGCTACACCTTC.

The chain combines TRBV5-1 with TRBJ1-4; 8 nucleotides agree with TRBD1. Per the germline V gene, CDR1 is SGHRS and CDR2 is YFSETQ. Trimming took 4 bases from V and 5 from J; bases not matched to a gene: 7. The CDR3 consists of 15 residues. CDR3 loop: CASSPGTGPNEKLFF. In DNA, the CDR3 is TGCGCCAGCAGCCCCGGGACAGGACCGAATGAAAAACTGTTTTTT.

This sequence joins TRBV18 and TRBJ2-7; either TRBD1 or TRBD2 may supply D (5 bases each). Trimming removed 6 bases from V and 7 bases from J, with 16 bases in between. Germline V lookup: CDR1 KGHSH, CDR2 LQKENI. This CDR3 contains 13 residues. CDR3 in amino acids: CASSAGTSGEQYF. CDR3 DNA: TGTGCCAGCTCGGCCGGGACCTCTGGGGAGCAGTACTTC.

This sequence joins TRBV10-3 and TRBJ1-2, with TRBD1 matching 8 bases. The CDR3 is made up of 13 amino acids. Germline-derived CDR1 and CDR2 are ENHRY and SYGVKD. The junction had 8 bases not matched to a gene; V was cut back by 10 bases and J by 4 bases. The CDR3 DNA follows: TGTGCCACCAAGGACAGGGATTCCTATGGCTACACCTTC. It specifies CATKDRDSYGYTF.

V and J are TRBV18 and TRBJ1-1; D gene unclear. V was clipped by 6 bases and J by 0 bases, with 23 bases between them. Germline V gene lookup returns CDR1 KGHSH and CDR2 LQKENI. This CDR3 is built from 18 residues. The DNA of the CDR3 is TGTGCCAGCTCGCGCACTGCAGATAACACTGGCATGAACACTGAAGCTTTCTTT. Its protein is CASSRTADNTGMNTEAFF.

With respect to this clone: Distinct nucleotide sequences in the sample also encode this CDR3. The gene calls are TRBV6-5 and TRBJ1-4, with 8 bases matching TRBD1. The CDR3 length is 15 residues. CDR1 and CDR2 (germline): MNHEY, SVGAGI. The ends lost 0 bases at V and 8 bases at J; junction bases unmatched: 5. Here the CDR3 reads CASSYSDRGLEKLFF. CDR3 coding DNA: TGTGCCAGCAGTTACTCCGACAGGGGATTAGAAAAACTGTTTTTT.

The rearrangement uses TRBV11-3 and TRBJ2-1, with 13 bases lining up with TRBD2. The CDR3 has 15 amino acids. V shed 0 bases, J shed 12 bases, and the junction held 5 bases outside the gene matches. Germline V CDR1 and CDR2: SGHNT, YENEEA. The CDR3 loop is CASSLETSGGSPQFF. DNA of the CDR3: TGTGCCAGCAGCTTAGAGACTAGCGGGGGGTCTCCGCAGTTCTTC.

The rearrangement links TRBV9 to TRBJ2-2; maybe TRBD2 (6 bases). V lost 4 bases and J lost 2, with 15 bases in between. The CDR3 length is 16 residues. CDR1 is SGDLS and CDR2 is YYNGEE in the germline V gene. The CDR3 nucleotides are TGTGCCAGCAGCCCACCGGGACTCAGAAACACCGGGGAGCTGTTTTTT. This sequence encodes CASSPPGLRNTGELFF.

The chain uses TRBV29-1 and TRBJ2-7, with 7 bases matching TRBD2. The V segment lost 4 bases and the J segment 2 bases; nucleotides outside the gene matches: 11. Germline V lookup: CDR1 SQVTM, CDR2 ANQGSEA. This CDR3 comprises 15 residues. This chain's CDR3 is CSVVPGSGGPYEQYF. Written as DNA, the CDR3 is TGCAGCGTTGTACCCGGGTCGGGAGGCCCCTACGAGCAGTACTTC.

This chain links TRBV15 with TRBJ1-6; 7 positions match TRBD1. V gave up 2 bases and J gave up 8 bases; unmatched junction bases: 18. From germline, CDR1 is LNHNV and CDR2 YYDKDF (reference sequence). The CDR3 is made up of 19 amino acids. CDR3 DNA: TGTGCCACCAGCAGACACCGCCCCCGAGACAGGGAATTTGATTCACCCCTCCACTTT. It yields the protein CATSRHRPRDREFDSPLHF.

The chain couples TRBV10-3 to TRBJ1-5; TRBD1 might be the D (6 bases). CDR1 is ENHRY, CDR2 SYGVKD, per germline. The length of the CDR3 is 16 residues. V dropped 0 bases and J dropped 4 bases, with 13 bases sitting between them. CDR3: CAISESWDTLNQPQHF. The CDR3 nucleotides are TGTGCCATCAGTGAGTCTTGGGACACCCTTAATCAGCCCCAGCATTTT.

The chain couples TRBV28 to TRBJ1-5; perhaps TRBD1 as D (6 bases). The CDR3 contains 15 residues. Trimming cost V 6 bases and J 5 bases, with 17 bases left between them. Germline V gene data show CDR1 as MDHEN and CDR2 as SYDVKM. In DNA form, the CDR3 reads TGTGCCAGCAGCCTTCAATTCAGGGGCCATCAGCCCCAGCATTTT. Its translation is CASSLQFRGHQPQHF.

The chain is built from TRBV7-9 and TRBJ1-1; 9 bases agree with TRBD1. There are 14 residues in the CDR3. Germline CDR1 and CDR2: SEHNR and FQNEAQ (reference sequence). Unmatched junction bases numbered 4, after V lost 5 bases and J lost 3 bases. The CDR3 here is CASSRGTGYTEAFF. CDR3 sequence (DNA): TGTGCCAGCAGCAGAGGGACAGGGTACACTGAAGCTTTCTTT.

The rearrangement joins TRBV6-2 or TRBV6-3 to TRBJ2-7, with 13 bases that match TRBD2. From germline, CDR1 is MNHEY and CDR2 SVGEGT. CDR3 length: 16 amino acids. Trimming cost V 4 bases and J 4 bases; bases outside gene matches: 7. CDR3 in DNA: TGTGCCAGCAGTTGGGGGGGACTAGCGGGAACTTACGAGCAGTACTTC. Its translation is CASSWGGLAGTYEQYF.

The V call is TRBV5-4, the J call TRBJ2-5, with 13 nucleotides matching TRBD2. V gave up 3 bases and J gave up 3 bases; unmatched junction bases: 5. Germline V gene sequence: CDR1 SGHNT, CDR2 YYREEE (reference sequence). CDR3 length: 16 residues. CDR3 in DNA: TGTGCCAGCAGCTCTTGGACTAGCGGGAGAGAAGAGACCCAGTACTTC. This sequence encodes CASSSWTSGREETQYF.